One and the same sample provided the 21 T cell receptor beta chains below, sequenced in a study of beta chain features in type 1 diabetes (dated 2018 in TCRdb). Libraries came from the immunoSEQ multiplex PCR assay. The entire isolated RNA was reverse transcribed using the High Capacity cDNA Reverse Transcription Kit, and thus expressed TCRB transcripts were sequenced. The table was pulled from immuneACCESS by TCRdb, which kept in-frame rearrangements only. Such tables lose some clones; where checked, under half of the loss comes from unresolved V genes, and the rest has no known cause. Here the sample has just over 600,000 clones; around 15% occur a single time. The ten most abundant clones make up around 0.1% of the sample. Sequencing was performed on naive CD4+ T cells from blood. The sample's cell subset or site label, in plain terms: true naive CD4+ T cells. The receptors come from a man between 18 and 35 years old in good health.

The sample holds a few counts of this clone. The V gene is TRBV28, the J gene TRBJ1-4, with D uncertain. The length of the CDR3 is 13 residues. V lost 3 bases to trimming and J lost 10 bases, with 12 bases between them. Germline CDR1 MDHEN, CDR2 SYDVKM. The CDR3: CASSLERLGKLFF. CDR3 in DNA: TGTGCCAGCAGTTTGGAGAGACTTGGAAAACTGTTTTTT.

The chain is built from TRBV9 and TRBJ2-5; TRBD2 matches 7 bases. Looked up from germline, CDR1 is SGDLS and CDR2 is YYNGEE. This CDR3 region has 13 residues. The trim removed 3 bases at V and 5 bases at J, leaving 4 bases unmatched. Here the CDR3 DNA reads TGTGCCAGCAGCGCGGCGGGAGAGGAGACCCAGTACTTC. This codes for CASSAAGEETQYF.

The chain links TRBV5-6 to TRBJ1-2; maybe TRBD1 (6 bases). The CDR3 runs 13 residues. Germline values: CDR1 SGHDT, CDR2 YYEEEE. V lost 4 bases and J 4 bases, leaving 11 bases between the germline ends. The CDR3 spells CASSLRTAYGYTF. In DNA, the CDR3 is TGTGCCAGCAGCCTCAGGACAGCCTATGGCTACACCTTC.

The DNA of the CDR3 is TGTGCCAGCAGGGGTGGGACGGCGAACACCGGGGAGCTGTTTTTT. Its translation: CASRGGTANTGELFF. This chain joins TRBV6-4 and TRBJ2-2, with D perhaps given as TRBD1 or TRBD2 (5 bases each). Germline V lookup: CDR1 MRHNA, CDR2 SNTAGT. Trimming removed 6 bases at V and 0 bases at J, with 11 bases between. The CDR3 length is 15 residues.

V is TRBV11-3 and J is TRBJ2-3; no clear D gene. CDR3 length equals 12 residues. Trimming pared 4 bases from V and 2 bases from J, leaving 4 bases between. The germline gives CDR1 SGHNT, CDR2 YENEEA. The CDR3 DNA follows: TGTGCCAGCAGCTCCAACACAGATACGCAGTATTTT. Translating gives CASSSNTDTQYF.

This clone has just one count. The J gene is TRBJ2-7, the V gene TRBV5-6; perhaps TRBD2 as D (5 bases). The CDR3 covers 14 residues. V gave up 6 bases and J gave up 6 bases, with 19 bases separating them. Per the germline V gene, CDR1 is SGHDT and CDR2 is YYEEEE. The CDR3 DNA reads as TGTGCCAGCACCTCACCCCCGGCGGGCAGCGAGCAGTACTTC. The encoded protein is CASTSPPAGSEQYF.

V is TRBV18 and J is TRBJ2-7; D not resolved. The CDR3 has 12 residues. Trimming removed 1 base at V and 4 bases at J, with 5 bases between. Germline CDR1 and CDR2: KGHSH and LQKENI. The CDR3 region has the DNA TGTGCCAGCTCACCACAAAAATACGAGCAGTACTTC. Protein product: CASSPQKYEQYF.

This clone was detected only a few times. CDR3 sequence reads: CASARGKWGQFF. CDR3 DNA sequence: TGTGCCAGTGCCAGGGGTAAATGGGGGCAGTTCTTC. V and J are TRBV25-1 and TRBJ2-1; possibly TRBD1 for D (6 bases). Germline CDR1 MGHDK, CDR2 SYGVNS. The CDR3 is 12 residues long. V gave up 9 bases and J gave up 12 bases, with 18 bases separating them.

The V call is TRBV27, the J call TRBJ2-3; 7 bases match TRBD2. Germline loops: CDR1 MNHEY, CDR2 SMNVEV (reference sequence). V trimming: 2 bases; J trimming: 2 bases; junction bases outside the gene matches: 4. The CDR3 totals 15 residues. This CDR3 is CASSLRAGNTDTQYF. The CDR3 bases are TGTGCCAGCAGTTTAAGAGCGGGAAACACAGATACGCAGTATTTT.

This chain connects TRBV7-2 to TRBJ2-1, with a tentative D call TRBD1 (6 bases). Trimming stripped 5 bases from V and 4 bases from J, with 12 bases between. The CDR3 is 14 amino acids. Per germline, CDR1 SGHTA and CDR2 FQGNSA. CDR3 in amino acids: CASSPRDIYNEQFF. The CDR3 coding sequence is TGTGCCAGCAGCCCCCGGGACATATACAATGAGCAGTTCTTC.

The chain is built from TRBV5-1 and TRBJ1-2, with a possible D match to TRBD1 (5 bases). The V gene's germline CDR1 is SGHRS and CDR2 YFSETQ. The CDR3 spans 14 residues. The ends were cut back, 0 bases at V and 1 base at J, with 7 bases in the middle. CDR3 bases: TGCGCCAGCAGCTTGGGACAGCTTAACTATGGCTACACCTTC. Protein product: CASSLGQLNYGYTF.

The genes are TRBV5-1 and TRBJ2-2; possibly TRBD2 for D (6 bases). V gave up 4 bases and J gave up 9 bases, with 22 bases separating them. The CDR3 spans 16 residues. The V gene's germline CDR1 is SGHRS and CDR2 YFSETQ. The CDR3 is CASSPPYSPGGRELFF. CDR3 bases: TGCGCCAGCAGCCCACCCTATTCCCCAGGCGGGAGGGAGCTGTTTTTT.

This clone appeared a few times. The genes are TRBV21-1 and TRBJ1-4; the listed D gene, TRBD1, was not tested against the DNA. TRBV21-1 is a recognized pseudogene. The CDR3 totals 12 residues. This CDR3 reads CASSRWPEKLFF. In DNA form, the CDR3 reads TGTGCCAGCAGCAGATGGCCTGAAAAACTGTTTTTT.

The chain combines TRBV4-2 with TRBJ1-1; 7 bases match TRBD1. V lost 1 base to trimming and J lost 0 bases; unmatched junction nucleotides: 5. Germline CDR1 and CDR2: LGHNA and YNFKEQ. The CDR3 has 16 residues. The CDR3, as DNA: TGTGCCAGCAGCCAAGGGACAGGCACTATGAACACTGAAGCTTTCTTT. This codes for CASSQGTGTMNTEAFF.

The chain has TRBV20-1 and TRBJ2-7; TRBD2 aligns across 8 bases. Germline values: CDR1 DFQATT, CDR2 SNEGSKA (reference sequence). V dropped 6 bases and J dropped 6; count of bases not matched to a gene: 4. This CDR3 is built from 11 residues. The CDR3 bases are TGCAGTGCCATTAGCGGGACCGAGCAGTACTTC. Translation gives CSAISGTEQYF.

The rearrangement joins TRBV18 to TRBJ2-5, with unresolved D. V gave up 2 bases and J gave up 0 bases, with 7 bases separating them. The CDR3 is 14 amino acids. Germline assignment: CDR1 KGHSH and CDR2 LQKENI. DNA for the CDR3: TGTGCCAGCTCACCATCCCAGCACCAAGAGACCCAGTACTTC. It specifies CASSPSQHQETQYF.

The CDR3 DNA sequence: TGTGCCAGCAGCCAACCCACGGGGACAGTGACTGAAGCTTTCTTT. This sequence encodes CASSQPTGTVTEAFF. The V and J genes are TRBV4-2 and TRBJ1-1; 7 nucleotides match TRBD1. The ends lost 2 bases at V and 5 bases at J; junction bases unmatched: 8. The CDR3 sequence is 15 residues long. Per germline, CDR1 LGHNA and CDR2 YNFKEQ.

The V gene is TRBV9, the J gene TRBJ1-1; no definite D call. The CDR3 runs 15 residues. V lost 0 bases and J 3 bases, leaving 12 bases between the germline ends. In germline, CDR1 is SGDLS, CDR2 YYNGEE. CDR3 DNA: TGTGCCAGCAGCGTAGGTTCGAAGGTGGACACTGAAGCTTTCTTT. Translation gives CASSVGSKVDTEAFF. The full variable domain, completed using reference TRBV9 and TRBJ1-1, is DSGVTQTPKHLITATGQRVTLRCSPRSGDLSVYWYQQSLDQGLQFLIQYYNGEERAKGNILERFSAQQFPDLHSELNLSSLELGDSALYFCASSVGSKVDTEAFFGQGTRLTVV.

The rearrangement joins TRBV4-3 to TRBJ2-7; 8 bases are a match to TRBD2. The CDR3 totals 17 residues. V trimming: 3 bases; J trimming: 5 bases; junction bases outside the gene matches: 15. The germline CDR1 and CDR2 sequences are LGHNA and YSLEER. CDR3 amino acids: CASSQQGTSRIIHEQYF. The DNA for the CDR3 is TGCGCCAGCAGCCAGCAGGGGACTAGTCGAATTATTCACGAGCAGTACTTC.

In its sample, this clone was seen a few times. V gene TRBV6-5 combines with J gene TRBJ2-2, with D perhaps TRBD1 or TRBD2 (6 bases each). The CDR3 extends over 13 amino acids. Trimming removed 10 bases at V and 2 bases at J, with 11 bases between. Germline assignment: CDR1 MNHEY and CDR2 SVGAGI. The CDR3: CATRGTNTGELFF. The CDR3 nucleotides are TGTGCCACCCGGGGGACAAACACCGGGGAGCTGTTTTTT.

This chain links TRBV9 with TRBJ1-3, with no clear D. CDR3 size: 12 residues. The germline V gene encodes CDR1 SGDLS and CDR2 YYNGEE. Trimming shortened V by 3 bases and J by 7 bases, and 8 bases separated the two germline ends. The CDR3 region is CASSGWANTIYF. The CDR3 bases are TGTGCCAGCAGCGGATGGGCCAACACCATATATTTT. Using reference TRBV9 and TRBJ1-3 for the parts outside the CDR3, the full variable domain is DSGVTQTPKHLITATGQRVTLRCSPRSGDLSVYWYQQSLDQGLQFLIQYYNGEERAKGNILERFSAQQFPDLHSELNLSSLELGDSALYFCASSGWANTIYFGEGSWLTVV.